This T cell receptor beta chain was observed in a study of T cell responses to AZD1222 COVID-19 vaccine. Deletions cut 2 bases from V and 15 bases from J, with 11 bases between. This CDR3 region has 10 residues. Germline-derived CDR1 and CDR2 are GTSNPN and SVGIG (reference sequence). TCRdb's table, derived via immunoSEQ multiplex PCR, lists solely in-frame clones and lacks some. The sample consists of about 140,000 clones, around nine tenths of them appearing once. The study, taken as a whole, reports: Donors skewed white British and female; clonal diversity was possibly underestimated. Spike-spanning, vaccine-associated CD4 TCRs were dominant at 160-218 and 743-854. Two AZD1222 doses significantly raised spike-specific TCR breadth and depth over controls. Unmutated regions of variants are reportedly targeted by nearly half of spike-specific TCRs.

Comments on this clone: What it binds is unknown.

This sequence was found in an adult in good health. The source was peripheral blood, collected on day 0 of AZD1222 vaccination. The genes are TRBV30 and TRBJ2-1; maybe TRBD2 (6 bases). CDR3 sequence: CAWSSRDLFF. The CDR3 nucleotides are TGTGCCTGGAGTTCCCGGGACTTGTTCTTC.